This T cell receptor beta chain was obtained from a study of T-cell reconstitution after alpha-beta-depleted transplantation in children. Only a few counts were recorded for this clonotype. The TCRbeta library incorporated unique molecular identifiers. TCRdb redid the calling of the PCR reads with MiXCR, one entry per CDR3 protein. The sample shows 500,000 to 750,000 distinct CDR3 sequences, roughly 27% of them seen only once. This sequence was found in a boy under two years old with Wiskott-Aldrich syndrome, due to receive a stem cell transplant. The sample consisted of PBMCs, taken before TCRalphabeta/CD19-depleted stem cell transplant.

Here the CDR3 DNA reads TGCGCCAGCAGCTCGTCGCTAGGAGGGGGGCAGTTCTTC. Protein product: CASSSSLGGGQFF. The rearrangement joins TRBV5-1 to TRBJ2-1, with D perhaps given as TRBD1 or TRBD2 (6 bases each). CDR3 length equals 13 residues. The V gene's germline CDR1 is SGHRS and CDR2 YFSETQ. V lost 3 bases and J 12 bases, leaving 16 bases between the germline ends.